Listed below are T cell receptor beta chains from one sample, sequenced in a study of PD-L1 blockade in urothelial cancer. Generated by immunoSEQ multiplex PCR, the TCRdb table keeps only in-frame clones and is missing some. The table has 45,000 to 60,000 clones, around 89% seen once; the top ten hold 2% to 3%. The material sequenced was PBMCs, taken around atezolizumab (anti-PD-L1) treatment. The receptors were gathered from a man aged 55 to 70 with urothelial cancer. The CDR3 runs from the conserved cysteine through the conserved F or W. Each record gives: J gene, V gene, CDR3 protein.

>TRBJ2-2|TRBV19
CASSPSGRDTGELFF
>TRBJ2-2|TRBV19
CASRAGGPPGELFF
>TRBJ1-2|TRBV27
CASSSQGVRSMNYGYTF
>TRBJ1-2|TRBV4-2
CASSQTGGRRYGYTF
>TRBJ1-1|TRBV5-1
CASSLEGRGRTEAFF
>TRBJ2-3|TRBV18
CASSPQRGGDTQYF
>TRBJ2-3|TRBV7-2
CASSSLSSTDTQYF
>TRBJ2-1|TRBV7-2
CASSLGAAYNEQFF
>TRBJ2-7|TRBV6-6
CASSYGLAGGAYEQYF
>TRBJ2-5|TRBV5-6
CASFGRGGAGTQYF
>TRBJ2-3|TRBV11-3
CASSLGQGQIYTDTQYF
>TRBJ1-5|TRBV11-3
CASSLEGGTVPRRQPQHF
>TRBJ2-5|TRBV4-1
CASSRLATETQYF
>TRBJ2-1|TRBV29-1
CSVGHNEQFF
>TRBJ2-1|TRBV7-3
CASSSRDRGLNEQFF
>TRBJ1-5|TRBV10-3
CAISDGPGNNQPQHF
>TRBJ2-1|TRBV6-1
CASNVLGSSYNEQFF
>TRBJ2-5|TRBV7-2
CASSLGTGGRGTQYF
>TRBJ2-4|TRBV28
CASSSPWLGSNIQYF
>TRBJ2-7|TRBV7-2
CASSLALQGAGEQYF
>TRBJ1-3|TRBV2
CASSESGAPGNTIYF
>TRBJ1-1|TRBV28
CASTQTDRMNTEAFF
>TRBJ1-4|TRBV5-1
CASTRQGTTNEKLFF
>TRBJ1-5|TRBV7-9
CASSLDRGAASNQPQHF
>TRBJ2-1|TRBV4-1
CASSQVGTINNEQFF
>TRBJ1-1|TRBV5-1
CASSGRTAKNTEAFF
>TRBJ2-5|TRBV29-1
CSVEPTGGETQYF
>TRBJ2-1|TRBV2
CASNPGQSSNEQFF
>TRBJ2-1|TRBV30
CAWSRVRRGGREDEQFF
>TRBJ2-7|TRBV23-1
CASSHRQEHSYEQYF
>TRBJ1-2|TRBV5-1
CASSLGDRNYGYTF
>TRBJ1-5|TRBV28
CASSHSLTVIKGNQPQHF
>TRBJ1-1|TRBV10-1
CASNEEGATTFF
>TRBJ1-1|TRBV29-1
CSVGYMNTEAFF
>TRBJ1-6|TRBV14
CASSYRTGIQDSPLHF
>TRBJ1-1|TRBV7-9
CASSALGGTEAFF
>TRBJ2-7|TRBV7-2
CASSLQATGRQYF
>TRBJ1-3|TRBV6-6
CASSYSRVRSGNTIYF
>TRBJ2-3|TRBV7-9
CASGRGSSTDTQYF
>TRBJ2-5|TRBV6-6
CASSYQSASAGTQYF
>TRBJ1-1|TRBV30
CAWSTRGASTNTEAFF
>TRBJ2-7|TRBV4-3
CASSQDFRGRNYEQYF
>TRBJ2-7|TRBV5-1
CASSPSGYEQYF
>TRBJ2-1|TRBV7-9
CASSLVASGGAVFF
>TRBJ2-6|TRBV7-2
CASTPRGGRGSGANVLTF
>TRBJ2-1|TRBV7-6
CASSLEGSRGAYNEQFF
>TRBJ1-2|TRBV7-6
CASSLDLGGLYGYTF
>TRBJ2-2|TRBV9
CASSITGVTGELFF
>TRBJ2-5|TRBV5-1
CASSLGGLQETQYF
>TRBJ1-6|TRBV7-9
CASSSLGALYSPLHF
>TRBJ1-1|TRBV2
CASSPPGVGYTEAFF